The 5 T cell receptor beta chains reported below all come from one sample, sequenced in a study of T-cell memory formation after mild COVID-19. MiXCR was run by TCRdb on the 5' RACE reads, yielding one entry per CDR3 protein. The profile covers roughly 130,000 distinct CDR3 sequences, with about 5.9% appearing a single time and around 2% taken by the ten largest. The sequenced sample was PBMCs or a T cell subset sorted from them (not recorded which). The receptors come from an adult woman who had mild COVID-19 (a few samples of this study predate the infection). Cell type and time point are not known.

This clonotype was picked up a small number of times. The J gene is TRBJ1-5, the V gene TRBV7-9; 10 bases are a match to TRBD1. Trimming cost V 6 bases and J 6 bases; bases outside gene matches: 2. CDR3 size: 13 residues. Germline V gene data show CDR1 as SEHNR and CDR2 as FQNEAQ (reference sequence). CDR3 DNA sequence: TGTGCCAGCAGTTGGGACAGGGGTCAGCCCCAGCATTTT. As protein: CASSWDRGQPQHF. Complete variable domain (other parts from reference TRBV7-9 and TRBJ1-5): DTGVSQNPRHKITKRGQNVTFRCDPISEHNRLYWYRQTLGQGPEFLTYFQNEAQLEKSRLLSDRFSAERPKGSFSTLEIQRTEQGDSAMYLCASSWDRGQPQHFGDGTRLSIL.

A few counts support this clonotype. V usage is TRBV4-1 and J usage is TRBJ2-7; 7 bases match TRBD1. This CDR3 region has 16 residues. J was trimmed by 2 bases and V by 0 bases; bases with no gene match: 7. Germline CDR1 MGHRA, CDR2 YSYEKL. CDR3 amino acids: CASSQDWGQNAYEQYF. The CDR3 DNA reads TGCGCCAGCAGCCAAGATTGGGGACAGAACGCCTACGAGCAGTACTTC.

This clonotype appeared many times. The chain is built from TRBV5-1 and TRBJ2-7, with 8 bases that match TRBD2. The junction had 3 bases not matched to a gene; V was cut back by 4 bases and J by 6 bases. Germline assignment: CDR1 SGHRS and CDR2 YFSETQ. The CDR3 spans 12 residues. Here the CDR3 reads CASSPGGREQYF. DNA for the CDR3: TGCGCCAGCAGCCCGGGAGGGCGCGAGCAGTACTTC.

This clonotype was recorded at least ten times. The rearrangement uses TRBV6-4 and TRBJ2-1, with 10 bases fitting TRBD1. Trimming cost V 5 bases and J 6 bases; bases outside gene matches: 1. Germline V gene data show CDR1 as MRHNA and CDR2 as SNTAGT. There are 13 residues in the CDR3. Written as DNA, the CDR3 is TGTGCCAGCAGTAGGACAGGGGGCAATGAGCAGTTCTTC. Protein product: CASSRTGGNEQFF.

In its sample, this clonotype was seen a few times. This chain joins TRBV12-3 or TRBV12-4 and TRBJ2-1, with D possibly TRBD2 on 6 matching bases. The length of the CDR3 is 14 residues. The V gene lost 7 bases and the J gene lost 6 bases, with 16 bases spanning the gap. The CDR3: CASNGGLNFNEQFF. In DNA, the CDR3 is TGTGCCAGCAATGGGGGACTGAATTTCAATGAGCAGTTCTTC.